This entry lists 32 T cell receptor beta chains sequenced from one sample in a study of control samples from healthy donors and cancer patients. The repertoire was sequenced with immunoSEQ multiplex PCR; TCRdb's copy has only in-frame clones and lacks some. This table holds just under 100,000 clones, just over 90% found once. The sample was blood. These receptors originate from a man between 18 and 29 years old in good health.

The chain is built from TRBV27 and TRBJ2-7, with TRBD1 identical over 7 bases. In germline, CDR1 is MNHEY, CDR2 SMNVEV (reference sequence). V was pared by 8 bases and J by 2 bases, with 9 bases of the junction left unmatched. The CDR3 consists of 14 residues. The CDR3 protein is CASGNRGSAYEQYF. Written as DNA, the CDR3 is TGTGCCAGCGGGAACAGGGGATCCGCCTACGAGCAGTACTTC.

CDR3 DNA sequence: TGTGCCAGCAGCCCCGACCCTCCTGAGGCAGGGGGTGATTACGAGCAGTACTTC. This encodes CASSPDPPEAGGDYEQYF. The chain recombines TRBV3-1 (or the pseudogene TRBV3-2) with TRBJ2-7, with TRBD1 matching 7 bases. After removal of 4 bases from V and 4 bases from J, the junction contained 19 bases not matched to a gene. Germline V gene data show CDR1 as LGHDT and CDR2 as YNNKEL (reference sequence). The CDR3 totals 18 residues.

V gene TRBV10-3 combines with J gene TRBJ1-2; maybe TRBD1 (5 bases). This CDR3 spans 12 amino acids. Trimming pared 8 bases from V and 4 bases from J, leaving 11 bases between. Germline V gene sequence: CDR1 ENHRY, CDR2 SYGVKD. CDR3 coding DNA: TGTGCCATCGGTGGACACCTCTATGGCTACACCTTC. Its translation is CAIGGHLYGYTF.

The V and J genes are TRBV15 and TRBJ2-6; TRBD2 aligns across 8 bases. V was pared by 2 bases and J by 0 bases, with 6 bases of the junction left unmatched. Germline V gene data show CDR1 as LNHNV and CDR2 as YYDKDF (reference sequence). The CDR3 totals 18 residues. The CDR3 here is CATSRNSGANSGANVLTF. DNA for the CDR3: TGTGCCACCAGCAGAAATAGCGGGGCAAACTCTGGGGCCAACGTCCTGACTTTC.

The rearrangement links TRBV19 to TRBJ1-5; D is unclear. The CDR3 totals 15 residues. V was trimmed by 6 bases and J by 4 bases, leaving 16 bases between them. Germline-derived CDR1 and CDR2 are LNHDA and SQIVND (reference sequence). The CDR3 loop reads CASSLLDRENQPQHF. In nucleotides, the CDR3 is TGTGCCAGTAGCCTCTTGGACCGAGAGAATCAGCCCCAGCATTTT.

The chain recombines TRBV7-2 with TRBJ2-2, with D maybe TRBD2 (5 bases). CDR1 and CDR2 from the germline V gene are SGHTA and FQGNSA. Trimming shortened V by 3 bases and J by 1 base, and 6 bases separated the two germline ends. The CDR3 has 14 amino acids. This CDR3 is CASSLAGNTGELFF. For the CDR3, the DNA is TGTGCCAGCAGCTTGGCGGGGAACACCGGGGAGCTGTTTTTT.

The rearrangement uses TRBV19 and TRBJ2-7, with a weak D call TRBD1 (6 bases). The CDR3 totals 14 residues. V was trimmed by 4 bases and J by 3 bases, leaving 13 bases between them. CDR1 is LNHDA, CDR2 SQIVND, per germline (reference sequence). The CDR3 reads CASSTGAYGYEQYF. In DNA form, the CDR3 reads TGTGCCAGTAGTACAGGGGCTTATGGCTACGAGCAGTACTTC.

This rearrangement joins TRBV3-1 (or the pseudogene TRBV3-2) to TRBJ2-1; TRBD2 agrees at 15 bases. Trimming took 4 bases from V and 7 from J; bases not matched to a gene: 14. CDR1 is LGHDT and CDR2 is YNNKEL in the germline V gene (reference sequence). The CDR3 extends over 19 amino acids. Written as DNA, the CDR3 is TGTGCCAGCAGCCCTTGGACTAGCGGGAGGGTACGGGGAAAAAATGAGCAGTTCTTC. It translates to CASSPWTSGRVRGKNEQFF.

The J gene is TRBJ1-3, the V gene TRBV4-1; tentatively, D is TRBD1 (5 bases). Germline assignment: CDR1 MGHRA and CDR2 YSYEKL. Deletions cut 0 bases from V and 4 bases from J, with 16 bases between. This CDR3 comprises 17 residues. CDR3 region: CASSQDWEGETGNTIYF. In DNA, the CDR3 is TGCGCCAGCAGCCAAGACTGGGAAGGGGAGACGGGAAACACCATATATTTT.

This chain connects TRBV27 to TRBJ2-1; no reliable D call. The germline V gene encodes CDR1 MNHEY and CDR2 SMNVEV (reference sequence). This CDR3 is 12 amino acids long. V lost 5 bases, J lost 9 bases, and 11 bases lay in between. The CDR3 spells CASSGLFGEQFF. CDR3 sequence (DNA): TGTGCCAGCAGTGGGTTGTTTGGTGAGCAGTTCTTC.

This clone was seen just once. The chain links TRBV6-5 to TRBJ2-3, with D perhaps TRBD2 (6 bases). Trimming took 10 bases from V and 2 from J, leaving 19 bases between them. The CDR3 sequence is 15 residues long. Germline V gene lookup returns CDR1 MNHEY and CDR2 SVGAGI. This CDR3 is CATINSGRLTDTQYF. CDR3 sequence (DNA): TGTGCCACCATTAATAGTGGGAGGCTCACAGATACGCAGTATTTT.

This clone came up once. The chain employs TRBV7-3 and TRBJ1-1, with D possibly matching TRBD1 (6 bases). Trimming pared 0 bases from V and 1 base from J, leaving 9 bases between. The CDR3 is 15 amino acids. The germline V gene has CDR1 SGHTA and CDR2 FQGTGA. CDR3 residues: CASSLTGGSNTEAFF. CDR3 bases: TGTGCCAGCAGCTTAACAGGGGGGTCGAACACTGAAGCTTTCTTT.

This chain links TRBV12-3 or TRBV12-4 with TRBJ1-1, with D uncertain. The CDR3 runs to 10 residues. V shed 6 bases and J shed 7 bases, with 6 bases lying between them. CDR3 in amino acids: CASSSIEAFF. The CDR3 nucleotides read TGTGCCAGCAGCTCCATTGAAGCTTTCTTT.

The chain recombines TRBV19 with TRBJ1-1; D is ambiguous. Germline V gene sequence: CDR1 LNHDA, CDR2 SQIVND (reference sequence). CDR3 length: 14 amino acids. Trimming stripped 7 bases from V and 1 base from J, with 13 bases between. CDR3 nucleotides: TGTGCCAGTAACGCAGGTTCGGCGAACACTGAAGCTTTCTTT. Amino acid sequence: CASNAGSANTEAFF.

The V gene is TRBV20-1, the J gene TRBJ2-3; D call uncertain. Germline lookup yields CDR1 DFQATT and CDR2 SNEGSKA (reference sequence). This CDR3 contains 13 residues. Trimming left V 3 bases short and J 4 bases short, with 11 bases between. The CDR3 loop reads CSASYGTSDTQYF. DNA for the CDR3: TGCAGTGCTAGTTATGGAACTTCAGATACGCAGTATTTT.

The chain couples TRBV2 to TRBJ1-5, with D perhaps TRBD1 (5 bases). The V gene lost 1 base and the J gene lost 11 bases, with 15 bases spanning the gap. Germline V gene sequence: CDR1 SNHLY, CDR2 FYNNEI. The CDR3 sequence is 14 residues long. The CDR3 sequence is CASSEGGRGGTQHF. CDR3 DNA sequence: TGTGCCAGCAGTGAAGGGGGAAGGGGCGGGACCCAGCATTTT.

The CDR3 is CASSQEGGLEQFF. The DNA for the CDR3 is TGTGCCAGCAGCCAAGAAGGGGGGCTGGAGCAGTTCTTC. The chain combines TRBV3-1 (or the pseudogene TRBV3-2) with TRBJ2-1, with D perhaps TRBD1 or TRBD2 (6 bases each). Per germline, CDR1 LGHDT and CDR2 YNNKEL (reference sequence). Trimming shortened V by 0 bases and J by 10 bases, and 10 bases separated the two germline ends. The CDR3 has 13 residues.

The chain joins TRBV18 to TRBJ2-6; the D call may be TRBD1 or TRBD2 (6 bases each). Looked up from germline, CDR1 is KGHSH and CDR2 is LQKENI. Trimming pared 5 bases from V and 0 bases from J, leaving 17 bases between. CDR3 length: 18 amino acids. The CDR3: CASSGQRYSGSGANVLTF. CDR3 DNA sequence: TGTGCCAGCTCAGGACAGAGATATAGCGGCTCTGGGGCCAACGTCCTGACTTTC.

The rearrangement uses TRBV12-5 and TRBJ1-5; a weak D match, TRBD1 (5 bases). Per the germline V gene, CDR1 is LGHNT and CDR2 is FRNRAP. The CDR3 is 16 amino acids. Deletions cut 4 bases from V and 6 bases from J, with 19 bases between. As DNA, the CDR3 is TGTGCTAGTGGTTCCCCGTTGGGGGTCGCGGGTCAGCCCCAGCATTTT. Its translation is CASGSPLGVAGQPQHF.

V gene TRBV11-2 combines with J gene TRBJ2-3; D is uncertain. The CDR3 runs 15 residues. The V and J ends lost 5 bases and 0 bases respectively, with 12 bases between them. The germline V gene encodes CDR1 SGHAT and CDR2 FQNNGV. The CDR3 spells CASSRYSASTDTQYF. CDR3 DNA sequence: TGTGCCAGCAGCCGATACAGTGCTAGCACAGATACGCAGTATTTT.

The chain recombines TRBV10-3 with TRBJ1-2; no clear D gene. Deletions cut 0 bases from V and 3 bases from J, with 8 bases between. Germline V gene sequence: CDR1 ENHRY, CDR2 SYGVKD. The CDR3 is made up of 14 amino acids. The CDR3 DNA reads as TGTGCCATCAGTGAGTCCCCGGGTCACTATGGCTACACCTTC. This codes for CAISESPGHYGYTF.

The CDR3 reads CASSEATQYF. CDR3 coding DNA: TGTGCCAGCAGTGAAGCAACGCAGTATTTT. V is TRBV2 and J is TRBJ2-3, with no clear D. This CDR3 is 10 amino acids long. Germline loops: CDR1 SNHLY, CDR2 FYNNEI. V lost 0 bases and J lost 9, with 1 base in between.

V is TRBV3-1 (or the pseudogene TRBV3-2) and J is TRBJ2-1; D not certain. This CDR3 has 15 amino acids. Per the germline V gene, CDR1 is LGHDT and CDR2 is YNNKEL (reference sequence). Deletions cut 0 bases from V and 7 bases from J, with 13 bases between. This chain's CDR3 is CASSQELDPRNEQFF. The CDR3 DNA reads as TGTGCCAGCAGCCAAGAGCTGGACCCCCGAAATGAGCAGTTCTTC.

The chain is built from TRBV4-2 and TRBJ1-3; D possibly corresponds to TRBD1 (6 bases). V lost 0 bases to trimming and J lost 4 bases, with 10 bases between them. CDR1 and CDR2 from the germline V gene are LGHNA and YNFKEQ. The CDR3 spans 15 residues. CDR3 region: CASSQDPGEGNTIYF. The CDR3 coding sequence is TGTGCCAGCAGCCAAGATCCAGGGGAGGGAAACACCATATATTTT.

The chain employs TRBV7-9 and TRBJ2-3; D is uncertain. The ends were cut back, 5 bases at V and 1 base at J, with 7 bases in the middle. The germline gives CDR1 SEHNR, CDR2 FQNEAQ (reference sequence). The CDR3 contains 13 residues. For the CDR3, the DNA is TGTGCCAGCAGCCCCGCCGGCACAGATACGCAGTATTTT. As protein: CASSPAGTDTQYF.

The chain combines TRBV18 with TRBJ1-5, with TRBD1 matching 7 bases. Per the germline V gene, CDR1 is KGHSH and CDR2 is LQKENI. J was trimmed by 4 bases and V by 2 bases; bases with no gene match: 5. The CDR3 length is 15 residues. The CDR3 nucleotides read TGTGCCAGCTCACCAACAGGGGTTGGGAATCAGCCCCAGCATTTT. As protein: CASSPTGVGNQPQHF.

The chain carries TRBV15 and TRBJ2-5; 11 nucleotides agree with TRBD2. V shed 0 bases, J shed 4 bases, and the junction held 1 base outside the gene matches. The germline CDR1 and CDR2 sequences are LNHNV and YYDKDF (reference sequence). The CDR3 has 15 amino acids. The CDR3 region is CATSRDSGGAETQYF. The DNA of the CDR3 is TGTGCCACCAGCAGAGATAGCGGGGGGGCAGAGACCCAGTACTTC.

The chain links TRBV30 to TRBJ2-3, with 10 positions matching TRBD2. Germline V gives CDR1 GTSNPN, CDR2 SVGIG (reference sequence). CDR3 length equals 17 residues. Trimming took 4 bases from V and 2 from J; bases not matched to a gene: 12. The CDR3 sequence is CAWTGASGRQFTDTQYF. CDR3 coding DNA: TGTGCCTGGACCGGGGCTAGCGGGAGACAGTTCACAGATACGCAGTATTTT. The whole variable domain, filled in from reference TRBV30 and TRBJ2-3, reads SQTIHQWPATLVQPVGSPLSLECTVEGTSNPNLYWYRQAAGRGLQLLFYSVGIGQISSEVPQNLSASRPQDRQFILSSKKLLLSDSGFYLCAWTGASGRQFTDTQYFGPGTRLTVL.

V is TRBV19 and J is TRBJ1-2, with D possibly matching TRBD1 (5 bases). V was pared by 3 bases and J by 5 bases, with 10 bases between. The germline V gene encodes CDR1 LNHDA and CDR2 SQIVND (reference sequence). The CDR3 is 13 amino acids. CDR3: CASSISGTYGYTF. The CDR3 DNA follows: TGTGCCAGTAGTATCTCAGGGACGTATGGCTACACCTTC. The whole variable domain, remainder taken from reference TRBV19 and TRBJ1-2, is DGGITQSPKYLFRKEGQNVTLSCEQNLNHDAMYWYRQDPGQGLRLIYYSQIVNDFQKGDIAEGYSVSREKKESFPLTVTSAQKNPTAFYLCASSISGTYGYTFGSGTRLTVV.

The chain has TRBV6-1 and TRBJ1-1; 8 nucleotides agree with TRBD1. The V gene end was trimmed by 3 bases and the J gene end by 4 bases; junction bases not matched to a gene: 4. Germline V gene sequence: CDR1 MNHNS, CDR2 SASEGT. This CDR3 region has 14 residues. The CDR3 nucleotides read TGTGCCAGCAGTGACCTCAGGGGGCCCACTGAAGCTTTCTTT. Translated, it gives CASSDLRGPTEAFF.

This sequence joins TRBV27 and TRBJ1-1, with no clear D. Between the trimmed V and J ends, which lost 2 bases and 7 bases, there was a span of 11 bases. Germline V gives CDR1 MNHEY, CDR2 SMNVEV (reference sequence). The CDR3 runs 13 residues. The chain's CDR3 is CASSLATRSEAFF. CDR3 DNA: TGTGCCAGCAGTTTAGCGACCCGCAGTGAAGCTTTCTTT.

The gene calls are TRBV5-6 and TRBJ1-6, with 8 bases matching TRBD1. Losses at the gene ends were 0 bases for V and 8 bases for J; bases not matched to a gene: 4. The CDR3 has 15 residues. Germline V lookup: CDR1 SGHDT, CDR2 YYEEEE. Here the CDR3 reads CASSLGTGRYSPLHF. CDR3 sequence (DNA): TGTGCCAGCAGCTTGGGGACAGGGCGATATTCACCCCTCCACTTT.